This T cell receptor beta chain was obtained from a study of cytomegalovirus exposure and HLA in healthy donors. Study summary: Earlier, 180 million or so T cells were analyzed, and 95 million to 140 million unique TCR beta sequences were found among them. Whole-study findings and limits: Presence/absence analyses supposed approximately even sequencing depth among donors. A later analysis linked a missense variant in DCLRE1C to the trimming of TCR beta V and J genes. In a later analysis, the majority of CMV-associated beta chains seemingly showed HLA restriction.

This clone has just a few counts. Its antigen is as yet unknown. 60 Vbeta and 13 Jbeta primers were used in PCR. Method: immunoSEQ multiplex PCR; TCRdb's copy keeps in-frame clones and lacks some. The sample records 80,000 to 100,000 clones, about 70% being singletons. The CDR3 contains 14 residues. Germline-derived CDR1 and CDR2 are MNHNY and SVGAGI (reference sequence). V lost 4 bases and J lost 3; bases outside the gene matches: 4. This TCR was recovered from a female donor in good health and CMV-seronegative. Sample: PBMCs. The chain recombines TRBV6-6 with TRBJ1-2, with 8 positions matching TRBD1. CDR3 region: CASSSGQGHYGYTF. CDR3 coding DNA: TGTGCCAGCAGTTCCGGACAGGGCCACTATGGCTACACCTTC.